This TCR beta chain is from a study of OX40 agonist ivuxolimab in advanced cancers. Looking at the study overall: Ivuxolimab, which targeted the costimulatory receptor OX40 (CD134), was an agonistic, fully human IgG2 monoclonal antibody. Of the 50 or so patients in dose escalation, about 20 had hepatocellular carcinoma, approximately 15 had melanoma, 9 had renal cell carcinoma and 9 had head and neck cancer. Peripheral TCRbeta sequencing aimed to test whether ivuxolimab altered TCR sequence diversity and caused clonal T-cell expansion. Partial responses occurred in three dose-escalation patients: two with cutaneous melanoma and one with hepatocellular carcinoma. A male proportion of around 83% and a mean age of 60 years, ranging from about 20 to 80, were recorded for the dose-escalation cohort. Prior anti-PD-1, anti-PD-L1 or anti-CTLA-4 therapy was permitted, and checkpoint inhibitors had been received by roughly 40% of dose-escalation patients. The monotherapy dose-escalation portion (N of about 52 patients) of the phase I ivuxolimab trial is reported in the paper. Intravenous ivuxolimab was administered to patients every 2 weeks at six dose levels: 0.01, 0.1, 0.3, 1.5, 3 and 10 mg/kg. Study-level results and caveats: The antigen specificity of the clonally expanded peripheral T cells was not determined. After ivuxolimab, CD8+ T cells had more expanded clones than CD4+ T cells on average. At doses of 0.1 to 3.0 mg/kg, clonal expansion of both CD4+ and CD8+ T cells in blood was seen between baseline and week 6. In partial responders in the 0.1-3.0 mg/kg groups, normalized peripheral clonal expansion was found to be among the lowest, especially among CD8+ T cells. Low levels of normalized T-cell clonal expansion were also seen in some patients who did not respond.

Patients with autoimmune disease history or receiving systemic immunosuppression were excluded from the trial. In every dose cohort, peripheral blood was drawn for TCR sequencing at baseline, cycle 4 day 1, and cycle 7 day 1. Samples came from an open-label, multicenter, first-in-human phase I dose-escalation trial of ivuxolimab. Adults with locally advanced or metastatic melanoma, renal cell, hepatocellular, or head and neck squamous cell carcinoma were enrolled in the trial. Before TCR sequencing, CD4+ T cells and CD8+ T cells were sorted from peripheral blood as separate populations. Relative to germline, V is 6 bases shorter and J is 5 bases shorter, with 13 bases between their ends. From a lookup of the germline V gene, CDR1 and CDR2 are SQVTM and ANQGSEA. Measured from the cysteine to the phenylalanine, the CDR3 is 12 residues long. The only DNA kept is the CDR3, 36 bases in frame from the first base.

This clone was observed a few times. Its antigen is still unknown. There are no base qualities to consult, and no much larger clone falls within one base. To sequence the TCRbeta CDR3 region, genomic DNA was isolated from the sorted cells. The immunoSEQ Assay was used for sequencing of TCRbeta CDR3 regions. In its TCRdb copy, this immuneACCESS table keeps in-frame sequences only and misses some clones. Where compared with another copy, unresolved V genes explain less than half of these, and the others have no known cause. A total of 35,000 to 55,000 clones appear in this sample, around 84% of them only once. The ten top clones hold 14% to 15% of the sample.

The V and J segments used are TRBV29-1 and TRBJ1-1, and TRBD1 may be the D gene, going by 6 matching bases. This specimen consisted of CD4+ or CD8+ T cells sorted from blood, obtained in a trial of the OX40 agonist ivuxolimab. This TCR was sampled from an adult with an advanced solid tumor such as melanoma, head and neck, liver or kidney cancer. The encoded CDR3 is CSVGDIWTEAFF. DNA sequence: TGCAGCGTGGGGGACATATGGACTGAAGCTTTCTTT.